A selection of T cell receptor beta chains follows, all from one sample in a study of shared clonotypes between healthy human individuals. Some clones are missing from TCRdb's copy, which holds only in-frame ones; the method was immunoSEQ multiplex PCR. The table has 1.4 million or so clones, less than 99% seen once. Source material: naive CD4+ T cells sorted from blood. All receptors derive from a man aged 25-40 years in good health. Both conserved end residues are part of each CDR3. D genes are given only for firm matches. The size of a clone is reported for some rows only, either as once, few or many, or as a class for expanded clones.

CASSYSTEAFF | TGTGCCAGCAGTTACAGCACTGAAGCTTTCTTT | 11 | NA | TRBJ1-1 | TRBV6-6 | NA
CASSLVGVGYTF | TGTGCCAGCAGCTTGGTCGGGGTTGGCTACACCTTC | 12 | NA | TRBJ1-2 | TRBV5-4 | NA
CASSIGTRKTQYF | TGTGCCAGTAGTATAGGGACAAGGAAGACCCAGTACTTC | 13 | NA | TRBJ2-5 | TRBV19 | NA
CASSSPLGEDTDTQYF | TGTGCCAGCAGCAGCCCCCTAGGGGAAGACACAGATACGCAGTATTTT | 16 | NA | TRBJ2-3 | TRBV7-6 | NA
CASSLKTGGVNQPQHF | TGTGCCAGCAGTTTAAAGACAGGGGGGGTCAATCAGCCCCAGCATTTT | 16 | TRBD1 | TRBJ1-5 | TRBV27 | NA
CASSLSGSSYNEQFF | TGTGCCAGCAGCCTAAGCGGGAGCTCCTACAATGAGCAGTTCTTC | 15 | TRBD2 | TRBJ2-1 | TRBV11-3 | NA
CASSFRDSGANQPQHF | TGTGCCAGCAGCTTCCGAGACAGCGGGGCTAATCAGCCCCAGCATTTT | 16 | NA | TRBJ1-5 | TRBV28 | NA
CASSARTSGTYEQYF | TGTGCCAGCAGCGCCCGGACTAGCGGGACCTACGAGCAGTACTTC | 15 | TRBD2 | TRBJ2-7 | TRBV7-9 | NA
CASSQDEGLGTDTQYF | TGCGCCAGCAGCCAAGATGAGGGCTTGGGCACAGATACGCAGTATTTT | 16 | NA | TRBJ2-3 | TRBV4-1 | once
CASSSLAGGELFF | TGTGCCAGCAGCTCTCTAGCTGGCGGGGAGCTGTTTTTT | 13 | NA | TRBJ2-2 | TRBV7-7 | NA
CASSFEGGAEETQYF | TGCGCCAGCAGCTTTGAAGGAGGGGCTGAAGAGACCCAGTACTTC | 15 | NA | TRBJ2-5 | TRBV5-1 | NA
CASSPGTGASQPQHF | TGCGCCAGCAGCCCCGGGACAGGGGCTTCTCAGCCCCAGCATTTT | 15 | TRBD1 | TRBJ1-5 | TRBV5-1 | NA
CATSRDLGQGNQPQHF | TGTGCCACCAGCAGAGATTTAGGACAGGGAAACCAGCCCCAGCATTTT | 16 | TRBD1 | TRBJ1-5 | TRBV15 | NA
CASSSAGAGNQPQHF | TGTGCCAGCAGCTCCGCCGGGGCTGGCAATCAGCCCCAGCATTTT | 15 | NA | TRBJ1-5 | TRBV7-8 | NA
CASSSGWNSNTGELFF | TGTGCCAGCAGTTCCGGGTGGAATTCGAACACCGGGGAGCTGTTTTTT | 16 | NA | TRBJ2-2 | TRBV6-5 | NA
CASSILDRNEQYF | TGTGCCAGCAGTATATTGGACAGGAACGAGCAGTACTTC | 13 | TRBD1 | TRBJ2-7 | TRBV28 | NA
CASSTGTSGGTDTQYF | TGTGCCAGCAGCACAGGGACTAGCGGGGGCACAGATACGCAGTATTTT | 16 | TRBD2 | TRBJ2-3 | TRBV5-4 | NA
CASSPLGLAGGSIYNEQFF | TGTGCCAGCAGTCCACTTGGACTAGCGGGAGGGTCAATATACAATGAGCAGTTCTTC | 19 | TRBD2 | TRBJ2-1 | TRBV27 | NA
CASSEYGETQYF | TGTGCCAGCAGTGAATATGGAGAGACCCAGTACTTC | 12 | NA | TRBJ2-5 | TRBV25-1 | NA
CASSPTGYGQTPYPRGYTF | TGTGCCAGCAGCCCGACTGGGTACGGACAGACGCCCTACCCAAGGGGCTACACCTTC | 19 | NA | TRBJ1-2 | TRBV27 | NA
CASSLPRTGPNTEAFF | TGTGCCAGCAGCTTACCTCGGACAGGACCTAACACTGAAGCTTTCTTT | 16 | TRBD1 | TRBJ1-1 | TRBV4-2 | NA
CSVEGGNTEAFF | TGCAGCGTTGAAGGTGGGAACACTGAAGCTTTCTTT | 12 | NA | TRBJ1-1 | TRBV29-1 | NA
CASTNQGPQYF | TGTGCCAGCACGAACCAGGGGCCGCAGTACTTC | 11 | NA | TRBJ2-7 | TRBV2 | NA
CASSSISTGPTPRNTIYF | TGTGCCAGCAGTTCTATATCGACGGGACCTACGCCAAGGAACACCATATATTTT | 18 | NA | TRBJ1-3 | TRBV27 | once
CASSADRGTDTQYF | TGTGCCAGCAGTGCGGACAGGGGCACAGATACGCAGTATTTT | 14 | TRBD1 | TRBJ2-3 | TRBV2 | NA
CASSPGTGGPLEQFF | TGCGCCAGCAGCCCCGGGACAGGGGGCCCGCTAGAGCAGTTCTTC | 15 | TRBD1 | TRBJ2-1 | TRBV5-1 | NA
CSVESGTGNREQYF | TGCAGCGTTGAGTCGGGAACAGGGAACCGCGAGCAGTACTTC | 14 | NA | TRBJ2-7 | TRBV29-1 | NA
CASSIPGTGSKQYF | TGTGCCAGTAGTATTCCCGGGACAGGGTCGAAGCAGTACTTC | 14 | TRBD1 | TRBJ2-7 | TRBV19 | once
CASSAYSPRGYF | TGTGCCAGCAGCGCCTACAGCCCTCGGGGGTACTTC | 12 | NA | TRBJ2-7 | TRBV7-3 | NA
CASSSQGAFYGYTF | TGTGCCAGCAGCTCTCAGGGGGCTTTCTATGGCTACACCTTC | 14 | TRBD1 | TRBJ1-2 | TRBV5-4 | NA
CASSEKVTGELFF | TGTGCCAGCAGCGAAAAGGTCACCGGGGAGCTGTTTTTT | 13 | NA | TRBJ2-2 | TRBV11-2 | NA
CASSLLGYAYEQYF | TGTGCCAGCAGCTTGTTAGGGTACGCCTACGAGCAGTACTTC | 14 | NA | TRBJ2-7 | TRBV5-5 | NA
CASRPRTSQETQYF | TGTGCCAGCAGGCCCCGGACATCCCAAGAGACCCAGTACTTC | 14 | NA | TRBJ2-5 | TRBV28 | NA
CASSLVFGTSGRNEQFF | TGTGCCAGCAGCTTAGTTTTCGGGACTAGCGGGAGGAATGAGCAGTTCTTC | 17 | TRBD2 | TRBJ2-1 | TRBV7-6 | NA
CASSTRQGSGVAEKLFF | TGCGCCAGCAGCACCCGACAGGGGTCGGGGGTGGCGGAAAAACTGTTTTTT | 17 | TRBD1 | TRBJ1-4 | TRBV5-1 | NA